This TCR beta chain appears in the sequencing data of a study of T-cell memory formation after mild COVID-19. MiXCR was run by TCRdb on the 5' RACE reads, yielding one entry per CDR3 protein. The sample consists of hundreds of thousands of distinct CDR3 sequences, roughly an eighth of them appearing once. CDR1 is LGHNA and CDR2 is YSLEER in the germline V gene. The CDR3 runs 15 residues. Deletions cut 5 bases from V and 3 bases from J, with 17 bases between. Ten or more counts support this clonotype. The chain combines TRBV4-3 with TRBJ2-7; D may match TRBD1 or TRBD2 (5 bases each). This TCR was sampled from a man aged 18-30 years who had mild COVID-19 (a few samples of this study predate the infection). Cell type and time point are not known. The sample taken for sequencing was PBMCs or a T cell subset sorted from them (not recorded which). This chain's CDR3 is CASSKLRDGDYEQYF. In nucleotides, the CDR3 is TGCGCCAGCAGCAAACTCCGGGACGGGGACTACGAGCAGTACTTC.